The entry that follows covers one T cell receptor (beta chain) sequence. Its antigen remains unknown. CDR3 length: 11 residues. V was cut by 5 bases and J by 9 bases, with 10 bases left in between. The germline V gene encodes CDR1 SNHLY and CDR2 FYNNEI. The data derive from a study of early T cells in non-severe SARS-CoV-2 infection. About the study: Bulk RNA taken from unsorted whole blood was sequenced, leaving chains unpaired. Points from the study as a whole: VDJdb-based matching was biased toward anti-spike CD8 responses and missed private and CD4 specificities.

Individual cDNA molecules were tagged with unique molecular identifiers. TCRdb passed the 5' RACE reads through MiXCR, listing each CDR3 protein once. The sample records over 80,000 distinct CDR3 sequences, about an eighth being singletons. The rearrangement joins TRBV2 to TRBJ2-5; the D gene could be TRBD1 or TRBD2 (5 bases each). This sequence was found in an adult who was a healthcare worker with PCR-confirmed SARS-CoV-2 infection or an uninfected control (not recorded which). Sequenced material: whole blood, taken at baseline. The CDR3 bases are TGTGCCAGCAGTTCGTGGGGACCCCAGTACTTC. It yields the protein CASSSWGPQYF.